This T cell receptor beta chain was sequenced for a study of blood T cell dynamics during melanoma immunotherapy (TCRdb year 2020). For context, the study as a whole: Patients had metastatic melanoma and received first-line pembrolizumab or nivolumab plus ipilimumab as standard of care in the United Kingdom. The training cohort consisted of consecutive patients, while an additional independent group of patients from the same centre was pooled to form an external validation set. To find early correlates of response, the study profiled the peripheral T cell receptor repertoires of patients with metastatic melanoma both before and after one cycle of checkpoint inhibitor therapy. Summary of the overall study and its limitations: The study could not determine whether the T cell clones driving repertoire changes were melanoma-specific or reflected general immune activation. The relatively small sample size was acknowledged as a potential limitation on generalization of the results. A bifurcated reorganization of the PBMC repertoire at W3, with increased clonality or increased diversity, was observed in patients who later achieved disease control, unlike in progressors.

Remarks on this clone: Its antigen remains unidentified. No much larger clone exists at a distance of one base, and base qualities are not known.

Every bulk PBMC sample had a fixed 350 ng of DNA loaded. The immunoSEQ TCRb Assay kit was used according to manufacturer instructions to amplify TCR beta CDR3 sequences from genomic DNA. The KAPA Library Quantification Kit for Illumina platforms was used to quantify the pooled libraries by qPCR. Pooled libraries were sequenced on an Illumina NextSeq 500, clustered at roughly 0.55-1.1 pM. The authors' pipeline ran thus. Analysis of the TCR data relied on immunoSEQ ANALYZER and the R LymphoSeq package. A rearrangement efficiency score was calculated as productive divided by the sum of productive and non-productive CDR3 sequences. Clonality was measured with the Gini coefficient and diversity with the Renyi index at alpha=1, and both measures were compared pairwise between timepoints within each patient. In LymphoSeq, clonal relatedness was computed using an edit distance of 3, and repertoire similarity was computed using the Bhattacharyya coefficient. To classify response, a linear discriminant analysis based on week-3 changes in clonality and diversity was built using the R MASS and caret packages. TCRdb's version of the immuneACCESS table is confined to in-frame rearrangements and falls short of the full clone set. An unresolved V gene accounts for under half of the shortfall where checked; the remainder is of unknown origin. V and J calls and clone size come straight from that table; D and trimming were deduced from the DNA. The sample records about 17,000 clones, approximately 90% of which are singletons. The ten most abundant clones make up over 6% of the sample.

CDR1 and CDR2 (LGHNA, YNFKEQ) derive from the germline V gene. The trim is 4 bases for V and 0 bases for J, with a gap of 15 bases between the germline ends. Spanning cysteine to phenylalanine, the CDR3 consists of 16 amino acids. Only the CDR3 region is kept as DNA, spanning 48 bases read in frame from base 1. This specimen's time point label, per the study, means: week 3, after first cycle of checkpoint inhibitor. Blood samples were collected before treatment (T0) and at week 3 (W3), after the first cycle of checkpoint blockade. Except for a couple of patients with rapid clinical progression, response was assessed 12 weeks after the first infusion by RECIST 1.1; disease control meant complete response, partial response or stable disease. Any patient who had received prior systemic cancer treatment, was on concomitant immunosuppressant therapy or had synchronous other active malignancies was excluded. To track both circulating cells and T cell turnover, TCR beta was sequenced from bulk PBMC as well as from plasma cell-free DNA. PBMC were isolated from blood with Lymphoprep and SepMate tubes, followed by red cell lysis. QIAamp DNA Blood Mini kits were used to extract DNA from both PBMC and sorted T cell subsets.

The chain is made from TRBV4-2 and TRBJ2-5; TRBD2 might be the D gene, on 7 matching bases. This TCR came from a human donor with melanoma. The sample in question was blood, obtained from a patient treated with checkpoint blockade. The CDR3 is CASSPGAAGDQETQYF. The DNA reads TGTGCCAGCAGCCCGGGGGCCGCGGGAGACCAAGAGACCCAGTACTTC.